The rows below give T cell receptor beta chains drawn from one sample of a study of blood T cells in healthy people across ages. Each CDR3 protein gets one entry after TCRdb re-called the 5' RACE reads with MiXCR. The top ten hold about 11% of the sample, which has under 2 million distinct CDR3 sequences, around 35% seen once. Sequencing used blood. These receptors came from a woman aged 25 to 39 in good health. CDR3s include the opening cysteine and the closing phenylalanine or tryptophan. D genes are given only for firm matches. Expanded clones are given a class, and other clones once, few, many or no size at all.

TRBD2,15,TRBV9,-,TRBJ2-1,TGTGCCAGCAGCGCTACTAGCGGGGTAAACAATGAGCAGTTCTTC,CASSATSGVNNEQFF
-,15,TRBV7-8,few,TRBJ2-5,TGTGCCAGCAGCTACCGTGTGGGGCGAGAAGAGACCCAGTACTTC,CASSYRVGREETQYF
-,13,TRBV5-1,-,TRBJ1-1,TGCGCCAGCAATGAGGGAGTGAACACTGAAGCTTTCTTT,CASNEGVNTEAFF
-,15,TRBV10-2,-,TRBJ2-3,TGCGCCAGCCAAATTGCATTAGCGAGCACAGATACGCAGTATTTT,CASQIALASTDTQYF
TRBD2,14,TRBV7-2,few,TRBJ2-1,TGTGCCAGCAAAGCGGGAGGCGCCTACAATGAGCAGTTCTTC,CASKAGGAYNEQFF
TRBD1,16,TRBV4-1,-,TRBJ2-7,TGCGCCAGCAGCCAAGGCCCCGGGACAGGGACTTACGAGCAGTACTTC,CASSQGPGTGTYEQYF
-,14,TRBV11-3,once,TRBJ2-3,TGTGCCAGCAGCCTAGGACACAACACAGATACGCGGTATTTT,CASSLGHNTDTRYF
-,14,TRBV4-1,-,TRBJ2-1,TGCGCCAGCAGCCTAAAAGAGACGCTTGATGAGCAGTTCTTC,CASSLKETLDEQFF
-,12,TRBV24-1,few,TRBJ2-1,TGTGCCACCAGTGAATTATACAATGAGCAGTTCTTC,CATSELYNEQFF
TRBD2,18,TRBV4-1,-,TRBJ2-1,TGCGCCAGCAGCCAAGATTCTAGCGGGGTCCGCCGGTACGATGAGCAGTTCTTC,CASSQDSSGVRRYDEQFF
TRBD2,14,TRBV5-5,-,TRBJ2-7,TGTGCCAGCAGCGTAGCGGGGGCCCCCTACGAGCAGTACTTC,CASSVAGAPYEQYF